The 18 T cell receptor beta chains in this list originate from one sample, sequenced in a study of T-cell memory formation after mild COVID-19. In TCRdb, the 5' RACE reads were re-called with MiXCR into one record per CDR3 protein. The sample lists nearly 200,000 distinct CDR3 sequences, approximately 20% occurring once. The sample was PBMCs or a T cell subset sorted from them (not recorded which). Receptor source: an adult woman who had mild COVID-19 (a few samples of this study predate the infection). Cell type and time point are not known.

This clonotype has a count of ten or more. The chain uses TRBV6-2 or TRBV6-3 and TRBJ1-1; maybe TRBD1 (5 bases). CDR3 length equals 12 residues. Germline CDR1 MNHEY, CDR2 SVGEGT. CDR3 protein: CAGRGVLTEAFF. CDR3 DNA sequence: TGTGCTGGGCGAGGGGTTCTCACTGAAGCTTTCTTT.

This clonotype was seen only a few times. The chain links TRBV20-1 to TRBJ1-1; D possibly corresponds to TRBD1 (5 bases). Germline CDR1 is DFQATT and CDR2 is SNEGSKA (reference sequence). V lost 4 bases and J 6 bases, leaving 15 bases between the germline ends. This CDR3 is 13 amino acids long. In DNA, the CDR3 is TGCAGTGCTACTCCGGGACGGCACTCTGAAGCTTTCTTT. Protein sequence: CSATPGRHSEAFF.

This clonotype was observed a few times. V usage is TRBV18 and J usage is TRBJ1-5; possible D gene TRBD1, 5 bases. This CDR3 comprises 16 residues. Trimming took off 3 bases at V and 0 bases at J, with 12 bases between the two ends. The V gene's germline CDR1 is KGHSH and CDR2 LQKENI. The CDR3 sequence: CASSPQGTYSNQPQHF. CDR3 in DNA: TGTGCCAGCTCACCCCAAGGGACTTATAGCAATCAGCCCCAGCATTTT.

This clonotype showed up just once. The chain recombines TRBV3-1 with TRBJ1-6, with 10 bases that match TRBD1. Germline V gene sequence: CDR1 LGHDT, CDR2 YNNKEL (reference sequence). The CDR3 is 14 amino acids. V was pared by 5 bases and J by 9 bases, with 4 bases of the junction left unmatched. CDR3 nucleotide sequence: TGTGCCAGCAGCAACCGGGACAGGGGTTCACCCCTCCACTTT. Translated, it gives CASSNRDRGSPLHF.

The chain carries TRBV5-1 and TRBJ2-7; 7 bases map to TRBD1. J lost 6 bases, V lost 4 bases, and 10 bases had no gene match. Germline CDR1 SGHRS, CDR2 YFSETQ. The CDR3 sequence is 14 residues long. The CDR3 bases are TGCGCCAGCAGCCCAGAGGGACAGACGAGCGAGCAGTACTTC. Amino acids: CASSPEGQTSEQYF. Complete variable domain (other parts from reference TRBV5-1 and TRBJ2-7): KAGVTQTPRYLIKTRGQQVTLSCSPISGHRSVSWYQQTPGQGLQFLFEYFSETQRNKGNFPGRFSGRQFSNSRSEMNVSTLELGDSALYLCASSPEGQTSEQYFGPGTRLTVT.

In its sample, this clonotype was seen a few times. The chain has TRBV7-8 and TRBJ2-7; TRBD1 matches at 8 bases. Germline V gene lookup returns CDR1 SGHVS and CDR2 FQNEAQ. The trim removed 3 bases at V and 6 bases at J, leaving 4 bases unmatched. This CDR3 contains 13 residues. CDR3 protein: CASSLPGGGEQYF. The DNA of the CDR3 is TGTGCCAGCAGCTTGCCAGGGGGCGGCGAGCAGTACTTC. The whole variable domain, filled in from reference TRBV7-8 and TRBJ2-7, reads GAGVSQSPRYKVAKRGQDVALRCDPISGHVSLFWYQQALGQGPEFLTYFQNEAQLDKSGLPSDRFFAERPEGSVSTLKIQRTQQEDSAVYLCASSLPGGGEQYFGPGTRLTVT.

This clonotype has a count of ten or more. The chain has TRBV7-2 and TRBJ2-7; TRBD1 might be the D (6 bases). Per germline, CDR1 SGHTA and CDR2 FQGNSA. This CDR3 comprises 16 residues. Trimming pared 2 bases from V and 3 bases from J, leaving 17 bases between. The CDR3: CASSLLTGNPNYEQYF. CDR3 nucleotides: TGTGCCAGCAGCTTACTAACAGGGAATCCGAACTACGAGCAGTACTTC. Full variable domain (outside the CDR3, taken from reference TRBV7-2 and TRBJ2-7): GAGVSQSPSNKVTEKGKDVELRCDPISGHTALYWYRQSLGQGLEFLIYFQGNSAPDKSGLPSDRFSAERTGGSVSTLTIQRTQQEDSAVYLCASSLLTGNPNYEQYFGPGTRLTVT.

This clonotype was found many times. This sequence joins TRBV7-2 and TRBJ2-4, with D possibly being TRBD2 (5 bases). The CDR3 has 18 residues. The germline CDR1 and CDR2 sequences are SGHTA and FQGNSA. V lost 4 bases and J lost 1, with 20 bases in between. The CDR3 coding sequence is TGTGCCAGCAGCTCCCACTGGACTTCCCATTCGGCCAAAAACATTCAGTACTTC. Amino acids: CASSSHWTSHSAKNIQYF.

The CDR3 here is CASSQRGGITEAFF. DNA for the CDR3: TGTGCCAGCAGTCAGAGGGGAGGTATCACTGAAGCTTTCTTT. V gene TRBV6-2 or TRBV6-3 combines with J gene TRBJ1-1, with D maybe TRBD1 (5 bases). This CDR3 spans 14 amino acids. The V gene lost 5 bases and the J gene lost 4 bases, with 14 bases spanning the gap. Per germline, CDR1 MNHEY and CDR2 SVGEGT.

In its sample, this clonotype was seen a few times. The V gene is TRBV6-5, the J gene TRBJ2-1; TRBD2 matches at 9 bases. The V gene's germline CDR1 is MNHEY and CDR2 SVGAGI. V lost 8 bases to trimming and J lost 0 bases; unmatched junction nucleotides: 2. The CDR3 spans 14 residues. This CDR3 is CASAGGSSYNEQFF. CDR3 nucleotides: TGTGCCAGCGCGGGGGGGAGCTCCTACAATGAGCAGTTCTTC.

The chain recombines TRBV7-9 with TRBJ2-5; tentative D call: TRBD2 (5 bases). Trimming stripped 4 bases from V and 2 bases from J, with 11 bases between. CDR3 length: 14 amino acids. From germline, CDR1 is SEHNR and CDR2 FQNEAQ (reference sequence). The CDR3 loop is CASSSREPQETQYF. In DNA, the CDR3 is TGTGCCAGCAGCTCGAGGGAACCTCAAGAGACCCAGTACTTC.

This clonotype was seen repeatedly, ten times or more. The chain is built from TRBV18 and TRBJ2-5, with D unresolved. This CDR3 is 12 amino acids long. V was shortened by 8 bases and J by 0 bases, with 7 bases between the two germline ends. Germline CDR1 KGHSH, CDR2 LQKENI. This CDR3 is CASSSYQETQYF. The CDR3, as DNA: TGTGCCAGCAGCTCGTACCAAGAGACCCAGTACTTC.

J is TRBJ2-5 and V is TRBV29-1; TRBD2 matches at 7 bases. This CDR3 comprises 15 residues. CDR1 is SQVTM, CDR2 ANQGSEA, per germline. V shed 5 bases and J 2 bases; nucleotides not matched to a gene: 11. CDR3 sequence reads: CSVLGGSGHQETQYF. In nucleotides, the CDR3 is TGCAGCGTTCTGGGGGGTAGCGGGCATCAAGAGACCCAGTACTTC.

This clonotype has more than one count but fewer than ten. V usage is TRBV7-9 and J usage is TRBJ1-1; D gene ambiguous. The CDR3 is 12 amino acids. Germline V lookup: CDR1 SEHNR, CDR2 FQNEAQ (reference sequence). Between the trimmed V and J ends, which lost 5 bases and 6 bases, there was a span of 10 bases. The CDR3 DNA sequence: TGTGCCAGCAGCCTTACCAGTGCTGAAGCTTTCTTT. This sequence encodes CASSLTSAEAFF. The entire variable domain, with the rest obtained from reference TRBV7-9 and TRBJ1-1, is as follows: DTGVSQNPRHKITKRGQNVTFRCDPISEHNRLYWYRQTLGQGPEFLTYFQNEAQLEKSRLLSDRFSAERPKGSFSTLEIQRTEQGDSAMYLCASSLTSAEAFFGQGTRLTVV.

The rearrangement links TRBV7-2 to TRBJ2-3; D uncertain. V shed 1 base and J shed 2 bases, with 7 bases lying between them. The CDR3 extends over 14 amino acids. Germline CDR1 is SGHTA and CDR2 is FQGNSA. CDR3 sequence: CASSLGYSTDTQYF. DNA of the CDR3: TGTGCCAGCAGCTTAGGGTACTCCACAGATACGCAGTATTTT.

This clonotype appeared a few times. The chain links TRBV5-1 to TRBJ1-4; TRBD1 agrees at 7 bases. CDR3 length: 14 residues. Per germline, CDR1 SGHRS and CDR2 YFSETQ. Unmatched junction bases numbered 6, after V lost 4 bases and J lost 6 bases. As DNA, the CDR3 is TGCGCCAGCAGCCCAAAAGGACAGGATGAAAAACTGTTTTTT. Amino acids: CASSPKGQDEKLFF. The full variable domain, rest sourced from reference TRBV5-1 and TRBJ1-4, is KAGVTQTPRYLIKTRGQQVTLSCSPISGHRSVSWYQQTPGQGLQFLFEYFSETQRNKGNFPGRFSGRQFSNSRSEMNVSTLELGDSALYLCASSPKGQDEKLFFGSGTQLSVL.

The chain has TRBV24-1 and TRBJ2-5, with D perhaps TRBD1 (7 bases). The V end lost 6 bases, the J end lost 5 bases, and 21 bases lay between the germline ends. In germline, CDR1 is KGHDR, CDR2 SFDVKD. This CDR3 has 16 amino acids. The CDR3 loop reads CATSPGGTVIYETQYF. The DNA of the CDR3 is TGTGCCACCAGTCCAGGGGGGACAGTCATTTATGAGACCCAGTACTTC.

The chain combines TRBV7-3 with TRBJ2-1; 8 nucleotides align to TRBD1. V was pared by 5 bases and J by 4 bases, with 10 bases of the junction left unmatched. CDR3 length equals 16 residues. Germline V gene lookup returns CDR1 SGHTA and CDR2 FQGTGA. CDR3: CASSRQPGGRYNEQFF. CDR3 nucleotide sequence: TGTGCCAGCAGCCGCCAACCAGGGGGCCGGTACAATGAGCAGTTCTTC.